This T cell receptor beta chain was captured by sequencing in a study of cytomegalovirus exposure and HLA in healthy donors. General observations from the study: Earlier findings revealed that most TCR beta V segments proved productive either about 87% or about 30% of the time.

Researchers ran the PCR with 60 Vbeta and 13 Jbeta primers. Produced via immunoSEQ multiplex PCR; TCRdb's table is partial and in-frame only. The data contain approximately 61,000 clones, more than 75% of them singletons. Donors showed nominal health when sampled, although they likely had unrecorded immune exposures. This clone turned up a few times. The antigen remains undetermined. The clonotype was recovered from a man aged 18 to 30 in good health and CMV-seropositive. Sequenced input: PBMCs.

CDR3 sequence: CASRLDRGRGYTF. DNA of the CDR3: TGTGCCAGCAGACTGGACAGGGGTAGGGGCTACACCTTC. The chain carries TRBV6-5 and TRBJ1-2; 9 bases agree with TRBD1. The CDR3 sequence is 13 residues long. Germline values: CDR1 MNHEY, CDR2 SVGAGI. V lost 6 bases and J lost 8; bases outside the gene matches: 7.